The next 28 T cell receptor beta chains were all read from a single sample in a study of T cell responses to AZD1222 COVID-19 vaccine. Here immunoSEQ multiplex PCR was the method, and the copy in TCRdb shows in-frame clones only, minus some. The data contain more than 110,000 clones, 70% to 90% of them singletons. This sample comprised peripheral blood, obtained on day 0 of AZD1222 vaccination. These receptors originate from an adult in good health.

This clone was observed a few times. The chain joins TRBV24-1 to TRBJ2-7; tentatively, D is TRBD1 (6 bases). Looked up from germline, CDR1 is KGHDR and CDR2 is SFDVKD. V gave up 0 bases and J gave up 11 bases, with 7 bases separating them. The CDR3 spans 11 residues. The CDR3 bases are TGTGCCACCAGTGATTTGGCAGGGGAGTACTTC. Its translation is CATSDLAGEYF.

The chain links TRBV4-3 to TRBJ2-7, with D unresolved. V lost 4 bases and J lost 3, with 13 bases in between. CDR1 LGHNA and CDR2 YSLEER come from the germline V gene. CDR3 size: 14 residues. The CDR3 spells CASSPGKDYYEQYF. The CDR3 coding sequence is TGCGCCAGCAGCCCTGGGAAAGATTACTACGAGCAGTACTTC.

The gene calls are TRBV27 and TRBJ2-3; TRBD1 aligns across 9 bases. Germline assignment: CDR1 MNHEY and CDR2 SMNVEV (reference sequence). After removal of 3 bases from V and 3 bases from J, the junction contained 10 bases not matched to a gene. This CDR3 has 17 amino acids. CDR3 region: CASSLLPPGQGTDTQYF. The CDR3 bases are TGTGCCAGCAGTTTGCTACCGCCGGGACAGGGTACAGATACGCAGTATTTT.

This clone appeared once. The V call is TRBV19, the J call TRBJ2-2; D gene ambiguous. V was trimmed by 3 bases and J by 3 bases, leaving 14 bases between them. The CDR3 extends over 16 amino acids. Germline V CDR1 and CDR2: LNHDA, SQIVND (reference sequence). For the CDR3, the DNA is TGTGCCAGTAGTATCTTCGCAGGATCCGACACCGGGGAGCTGTTTTTT. Its translation: CASSIFAGSDTGELFF.

J is TRBJ1-1 and V is TRBV6-4; unclear D gene. This CDR3 has 14 amino acids. V was clipped by 2 bases and J by 4 bases, with 11 bases between them. Germline V gene data show CDR1 as MRHNA and CDR2 as SNTAGT. CDR3 nucleotide sequence: TGTGCCAGCAGTGACGGGGAGGCAAGCACTGAAGCTTTCTTT. Its translation is CASSDGEASTEAFF.

This chain joins TRBV7-2 and TRBJ2-5; 12 bases are a match to TRBD2. There are 15 residues in the CDR3. Germline V gives CDR1 SGHTA, CDR2 FQGNSA. J gave up 3 bases and V 5 bases, and 4 bases lay outside the gene matches. CDR3 sequence: CASSPWTSGEETQYF. Written as DNA, the CDR3 is TGTGCCAGCAGCCCTTGGACTAGCGGGGAAGAGACCCAGTACTTC.

This clone was counted a single time. This chain links TRBV11-2 with TRBJ1-1; D is unclear. V gave up 2 bases and J gave up 6 bases, with 7 bases separating them. The CDR3 covers 12 residues. Germline V gene lookup returns CDR1 SGHAT and CDR2 FQNNGV. CDR3 loop: CASSLSSSEAFF. For the CDR3, the DNA is TGTGCCAGCAGCTTAAGTAGCTCTGAAGCTTTCTTT.

V gene TRBV19 combines with J gene TRBJ2-3; D not certain. Germline values: CDR1 LNHDA, CDR2 SQIVND (reference sequence). Trimming took 7 bases from V and 0 from J, leaving 11 bases between them. The CDR3 runs to 14 residues. The CDR3 DNA is TGTGCCAGTAAATTCCTGGCTAGCACAGATACGCAGTATTTT. Translation gives CASKFLASTDTQYF.

The chain employs TRBV27 and TRBJ2-7; D is unresolved. Deletions cut 5 bases from V and 5 bases from J, with 16 bases between. The CDR3 extends over 14 amino acids. CDR1 is MNHEY, CDR2 SMNVEV, per germline (reference sequence). CDR3 sequence: CASSRLSLLHEQYF. The CDR3 bases are TGTGCCAGCAGTCGGCTATCCCTCCTACACGAGCAGTACTTC.

The chain combines TRBV6-2 or TRBV6-3 with TRBJ2-7, with D perhaps TRBD1 (6 bases). Germline CDR1 is MNHEY and CDR2 is SVGEGT. The CDR3 has 18 residues. V shed 5 bases and J shed 2 bases, with 25 bases lying between them. The DNA of the CDR3 is TGTGCCAGCAGTCCGACCCGATTATACAGGGATCCCACCTACGAGCAGTACTTC. It encodes CASSPTRLYRDPTYEQYF.

The chain carries TRBV3-1 (or the pseudogene TRBV3-2) and TRBJ2-5, with TRBD2 matching over 16 bases. V gave up 2 bases and J gave up 5 bases; unmatched junction bases: 8. This CDR3 spans 18 amino acids. Germline V gene data show CDR1 as LGHDT and CDR2 as YNNKEL (reference sequence). The CDR3 nucleotides are TGTGCCAGCAGCCAACCAGGGACTAGCGGGAGGGCCACCGAGACCCAGTACTTC. The encoded protein is CASSQPGTSGRATETQYF.

This clone has only one observation. The J gene is TRBJ1-6, the V gene TRBV30; D perhaps matches TRBD1 (5 bases). Germline V gives CDR1 GTSNPN, CDR2 SVGIG (reference sequence). This CDR3 contains 13 residues. The CDR3 reads CARSGAQGSPLHF. DNA for the CDR3: TGTGCACGGTCCGGGGCCCAGGGATCACCCCTCCACTTT.

This clone was detected a few times. The chain has TRBV5-4 and TRBJ1-1; possible D gene TRBD1, 6 bases. V lost 3 bases and J lost 7, with 13 bases in between. This CDR3 has 13 residues. The germline CDR1 and CDR2 sequences are SGHNT and YYREEE (reference sequence). The CDR3 DNA sequence: TGTGCCAGCAGCTCACAGGGAGGGCTTGAAGCTTTCTTT. Its translation: CASSSQGGLEAFF.

The chain carries TRBV7-8 and TRBJ1-1; D call uncertain. V was trimmed by 1 base and J by 1 base, leaving 7 bases between them. The CDR3 has 14 amino acids. Germline V CDR1 and CDR2: SGHVS, FQNEAQ. The CDR3 region has the DNA TGTGCCAGCAGCTTAGAACGGGGGAACACTGAAGCTTTCTTT. It specifies CASSLERGNTEAFF.

This chain connects TRBV19 to TRBJ2-1; a weak D match, TRBD2 (5 bases). The CDR3 loop spans 16 amino acids. Germline values: CDR1 LNHDA, CDR2 SQIVND (reference sequence). Trimming removed 9 bases from V and 0 bases from J, with 18 bases in between. The CDR3 DNA sequence: TGTGCCAGACGTCGGCTAGCTCCCTTCTCCTACAATGAGCAGTTCTTC. It encodes CARRRLAPFSYNEQFF. The full variable domain, in which reference TRBV19 and TRBJ2-1 provide the parts outside the CDR3, is DGGITQSPKYLFRKEGQNVTLSCEQNLNHDAMYWYRQDPGQGLRLIYYSQIVNDFQKGDIAEGYSVSREKKESFPLTVTSAQKNPTAFYLCARRRLAPFSYNEQFFGPGTRLTVL.

This clone was found once. The rearrangement uses TRBV27 and TRBJ1-4; D is possibly TRBD1 (6 bases). V was shortened by 7 bases and J by 7 bases, with 16 bases between the two germline ends. The CDR3 runs to 14 residues. Per the germline V gene, CDR1 is MNHEY and CDR2 is SMNVEV (reference sequence). The CDR3 is CASTTRGGREKLFF. Here the CDR3 DNA reads TGTGCCAGCACTACCAGGGGAGGTCGTGAAAAACTGTTTTTT.

The genes are TRBV2 and TRBJ1-1, with 7 nucleotides matching TRBD1. Germline assignment: CDR1 SNHLY and CDR2 FYNNEI. The ends lost 9 bases at V and 1 base at J; junction bases unmatched: 8. This CDR3 comprises 14 residues. The CDR3 here is CASDKQGSNTEAFF. The CDR3 bases are TGTGCCAGTGATAAACAGGGGTCGAACACTGAAGCTTTCTTT.

The chain is built from TRBV27 and TRBJ1-2; no firm D call. This CDR3 has 14 residues. With 4 bases removed from V and 0 bases from J, the gap between germline ends came to 9 bases. CDR1 is MNHEY, CDR2 SMNVEV, per germline (reference sequence). CDR3 coding DNA: TGTGCCAGCAGTTCTCGGTGGTCTAACTATGGCTACACCTTC. Translation gives CASSSRWSNYGYTF.

The chain recombines TRBV15 with TRBJ2-5; 7 bases agree with TRBD2. J was trimmed by 4 bases and V by 8 bases; bases with no gene match: 13. Germline V gene lookup returns CDR1 LNHNV and CDR2 YYDKDF (reference sequence). There are 15 residues in the CDR3. CDR3 amino acids: CATGKVGGGGETQYF. CDR3 nucleotide sequence: TGTGCCACCGGGAAGGTGGGAGGCGGGGGAGAGACCCAGTACTTC.

The chain is built from TRBV7-2 and TRBJ2-1; D remains unclear. The CDR3 length is 11 residues. Trimming took off 5 bases at V and 10 bases at J, with 9 bases between the two ends. CDR1 is SGHTA, CDR2 FQGNSA, per germline. The CDR3 loop is CASSHLREQFF. The CDR3 DNA follows: TGTGCCAGCAGCCATCTTAGGGAGCAGTTCTTC.

J is TRBJ2-5 and V is TRBV28, with a tentative D call TRBD2 (6 bases). The CDR3 is 15 amino acids. Germline V gives CDR1 MDHEN, CDR2 SYDVKM. Trimming cost V 7 bases and J 1 base, with 16 bases left between them. The CDR3 nucleotides are TGTGCCAGCACCGCCGGCGGGGTATTCCAAGAGACCCAGTACTTC. As protein: CASTAGGVFQETQYF.

This clone showed up just once. The chain has TRBV14 and TRBJ1-2; TRBD1 matches 10 bases. The CDR3 is made up of 15 amino acids. The J segment lost 6 bases and the V segment lost 4 bases, leaving 8 bases of the junction unmatched. CDR1 is SGHDN, CDR2 FVKESK, per germline. CDR3 bases: TGTGCCAGCAGCCTTGACAGGGGGCGCATAAATGGCTACACCTTC. It is translated as CASSLDRGRINGYTF.

This clone was found a few times. V gene TRBV19 combines with J gene TRBJ1-6; unclear D gene. The CDR3 totals 16 residues. From germline, CDR1 is LNHDA and CDR2 SQIVND (reference sequence). The ends were cut back, 3 bases at V and 3 bases at J, with 12 bases in the middle. The CDR3 DNA reads TGTGCCAGTAGTATTACTTCACAACTCTATAATTCACCCCTCCACTTT. It encodes CASSITSQLYNSPLHF.

DNA of the CDR3: TGTGCCAGCAGCTTATACGTTCTCCTGAACACTGAAGCTTTCTTT. Translation gives CASSLYVLLNTEAFF. The J gene is TRBJ1-1, the V gene TRBV7-9; D call uncertain. The CDR3 has 15 amino acids. The V gene lost 2 bases and the J gene lost 0 bases, with 10 bases spanning the gap. Per the germline V gene, CDR1 is SEHNR and CDR2 is FQNEAQ (reference sequence).

The V gene is TRBV11-1, the J gene TRBJ2-1; TRBD1 or TRBD2 may be the D gene (5 bases each). V shed 1 base and J shed 12 bases, with 13 bases lying between them. The CDR3 covers 13 residues. CDR1 and CDR2 (germline): SGHAT, FQDESV (reference sequence). CDR3 in DNA: TGTGCCAGCAGCTTAGTAGCCGGGACCCCGCAGTTCTTC. Its protein product is CASSLVAGTPQFF.

The chain is built from TRBV28 and TRBJ1-1, with 7 bases lining up with TRBD1. J was trimmed by 2 bases and V by 4 bases; bases with no gene match: 1. The CDR3 totals 13 residues. CDR1 is MDHEN and CDR2 is SYDVKM in the germline V gene. The CDR3 DNA is TGTGCCAGCAGTTGGACAGGCAACACTGAAGCTTTCTTT. This sequence encodes CASSWTGNTEAFF.

The chain couples TRBV12-3 or TRBV12-4 to TRBJ1-4, with D hard to call. V was clipped by 1 base and J by 8 bases, with 5 bases between them. CDR3 length: 12 amino acids. The DNA of the CDR3 is TGTGCCAGCAGTTTAGTTTGGGAAAAACTGTTTTTT. Residues: CASSLVWEKLFF.

The DNA of the CDR3 is TGTGCCAGCGGACAGTCGCTATACAATGAGCAGTTCTTC. Encoded protein: CASGQSLYNEQFF. The rearrangement joins TRBV6-5 to TRBJ2-1; D possibly corresponds to TRBD1 (6 bases). This CDR3 spans 13 amino acids. Trimming cost V 8 bases and J 4 bases, with 12 bases left between them. Germline V gene sequence: CDR1 MNHEY, CDR2 SVGAGI.